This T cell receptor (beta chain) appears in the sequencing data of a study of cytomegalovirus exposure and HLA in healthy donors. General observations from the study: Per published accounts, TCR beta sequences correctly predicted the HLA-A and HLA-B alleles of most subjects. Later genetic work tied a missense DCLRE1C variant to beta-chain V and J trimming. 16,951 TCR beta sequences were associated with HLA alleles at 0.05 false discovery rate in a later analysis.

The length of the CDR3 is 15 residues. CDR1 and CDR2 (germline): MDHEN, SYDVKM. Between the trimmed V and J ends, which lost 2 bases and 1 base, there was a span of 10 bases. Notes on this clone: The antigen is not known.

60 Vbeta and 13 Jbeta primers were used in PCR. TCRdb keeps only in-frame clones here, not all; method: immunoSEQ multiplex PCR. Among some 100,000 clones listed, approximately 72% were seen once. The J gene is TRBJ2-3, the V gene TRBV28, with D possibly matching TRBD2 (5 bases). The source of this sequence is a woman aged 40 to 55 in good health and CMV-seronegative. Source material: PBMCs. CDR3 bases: TGTGCCAGCAGTTTACACCTAGCAGGCACAGATACGCAGTATTTT. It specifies CASSLHLAGTDTQYF.